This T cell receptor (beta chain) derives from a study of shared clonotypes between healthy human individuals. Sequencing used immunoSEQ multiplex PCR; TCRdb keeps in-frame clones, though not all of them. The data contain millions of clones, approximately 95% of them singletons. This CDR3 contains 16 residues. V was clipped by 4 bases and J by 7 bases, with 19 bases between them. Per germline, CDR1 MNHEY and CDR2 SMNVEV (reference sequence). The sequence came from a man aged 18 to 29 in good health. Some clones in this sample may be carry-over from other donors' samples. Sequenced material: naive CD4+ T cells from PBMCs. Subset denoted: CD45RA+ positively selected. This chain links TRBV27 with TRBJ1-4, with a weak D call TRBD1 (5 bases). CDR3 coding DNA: TGTGCCAGCAGTTCCTGGGGCCTCGCGCGGGGTGAAAAACTGTTTTTT. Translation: CASSSWGLARGEKLFF.